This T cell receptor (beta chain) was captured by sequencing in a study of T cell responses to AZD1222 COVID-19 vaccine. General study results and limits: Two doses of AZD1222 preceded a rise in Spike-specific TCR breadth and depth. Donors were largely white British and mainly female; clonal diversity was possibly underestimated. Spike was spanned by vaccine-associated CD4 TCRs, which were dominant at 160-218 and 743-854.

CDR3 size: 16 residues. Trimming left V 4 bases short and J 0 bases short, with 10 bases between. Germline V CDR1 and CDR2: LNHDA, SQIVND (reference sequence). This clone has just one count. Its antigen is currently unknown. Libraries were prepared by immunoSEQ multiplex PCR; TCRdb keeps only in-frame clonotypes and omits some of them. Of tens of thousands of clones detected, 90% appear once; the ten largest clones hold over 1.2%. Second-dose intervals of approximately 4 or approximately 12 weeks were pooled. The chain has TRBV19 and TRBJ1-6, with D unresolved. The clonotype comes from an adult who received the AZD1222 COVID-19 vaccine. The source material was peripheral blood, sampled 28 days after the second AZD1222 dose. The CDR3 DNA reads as TGTGCCAGTAGTAAGGACGCTAACTCCTATAATTCACCCCTCCACTTT. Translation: CASSKDANSYNSPLHF.